This T cell receptor beta chain was retrieved from a study of CD8 T cells in ankylosing spondylitis. Study-wide results and limits: Within ankylosing spondylitis blood, a TCR beta motif made up of eight or nine highly homologous variants appeared to be characteristic. Reportedly, significant enrichment of disease-linked clones occurred in matched ankylosing spondylitis synovial fluid.

Generation of TCR beta libraries employed quantitative 5'-RACE incorporating molecular barcodes. TCRdb re-called the 5' RACE reads through MiXCR, storing one row per CDR3 protein. The data show more than 250,000 distinct CDR3 sequences, under 8.5% seen once. Losses at the gene ends were 4 bases for V and 3 bases for J; bases not matched to a gene: 4. Germline CDR1 and CDR2: MNHEY and SMNVEV (reference sequence). This CDR3 is 14 amino acids long. This clonotype has ten or more counts. Its antigen is not known. This TCR was recovered from a male donor with ankylosing spondylitis. Specimen: blood, either unsorted or a sorted T cell fraction (not recorded which). This rearrangement joins TRBV27 to TRBJ2-7, with 9 bases matching TRBD1. In DNA, the CDR3 is TGTGCCAGCAGTTCCCTGGACAGGGGCTACGAGCAGTACTTC. Residues: CASSSLDRGYEQYF.